This paragraph reports one T cell receptor (beta chain). The antigen is not known. The sample belongs to a study of T cells after posttransplantation cyclophosphamide. Overall study results and limits: Blood and skin or GI T cell repertoires showed limited TRB overlap. Recipient CMV seropositivity and CMV reactivation strongly tracked TRB clonality. Donor CD8+ memory clones often dominated recipient blood repertoires at later times.

The germline CDR1 and CDR2 sequences are SGHRS and YFSETQ. The CDR3 contains 18 residues. Unmatched junction bases numbered 5, after V lost 0 bases and J lost 0 bases. The table came from immunoSEQ multiplex PCR; TCRdb's copy has only in-frame clones and leaves some out. The table lists about 53,000 clones, approximately 86% of them singletons. Material: PBMCs. The receptor comes from a man younger than 45 with a blood cancer, CMV-positive, and with a related stem cell donor. The rearrangement uses TRBV5-1 and TRBJ2-6, with 8 bases aligning to TRBD1. DNA of the CDR3: TGCGCCAGCAGCTTGGTAGGGACAGGAGCCTCTGGGGCCAACGTCCTGACTTTC. Translating it yields CASSLVGTGASGANVLTF.